This T cell receptor (beta chain) originates from a study of blood T cell repertoires in COVID-19 (dated by TCRdb to between 2020 and 2021). For the study in its entirety: Collaborator samples came from the United States, Italy and Spain and covered acute and convalescent phases of COVID-19. The prospective study material was composed of cDNA or gDNA derived from T cells, B-cell-depleted T cells, or PBMCs. The dataset comprised deeply sampled blood TCRbeta repertoires from subjects exposed to, actively infected with, or recovered from COVID-19. A freely available public database, intended as a resource for researchers studying the immune response to SARS-CoV-2, is where the repertoires were released. Samples came from the ongoing ImmuneRACE study (first 160 participants) plus 1,254 subjects from 6 global collaborators. The sample metadata nearly always contained a de-identified subject ID, COVID-19 status, age in years and sex. HLA class I and class II types, where available, came from metadata supplied by the sample provider rather than from assay-based typing.

What the research found in general, with its limitations: The amount of clinical and demographic metadata varied by source and participant and was provided uncurated.

In the prospective study, participants were roughly 18 to 95 years old, resided in about two dozen geographic areas of the United States, and were enrolled through a virtual design. To assign participants to cohorts, the prospective study relied on clinical history that participants themselves reported in a screening survey and a study questionnaire. In the prospective study, mobile phlebotomists collected whole blood, serum and a nasopharyngeal or oropharyngeal swab from each participant. Participants in the prospective study had the option to provide additional blood draws and questionnaires over a roughly 2-month period. Before DNA extraction, prospective study blood samples were shipped either frozen or at room temperature. Comments on this clone: Its specific antigen is unknown. No base quality information exists; no much larger clone differs at one position.

V gives up 1 base and J gives up 7 bases, and the segment between their germline ends measures 16 bases. Reading the germline V gene gives CDR1 LGHNA and CDR2 YNFKEQ. CDR3 length: 16 amino acids, cysteine to phenylalanine. This entry keeps only the CDR3 DNA: 48 bases, framed from base 1. TCRbeta CDR3 regions were amplified from genomic DNA by means of the immunoSEQ Assay, a bias-controlled multiplex PCR. Under the source paper's analysis protocol: The number of nucleated cells in each sample was estimated from the amplification of reference gene primers within the assay. Sequence reads were collapsed and filtered to measure the absolute abundance of every unique TCRbeta CDR3 rearrangement. Productive Simpson clonality was computed per sample as the square root of Simpson's diversity index over productive rearrangements. The immuneACCESS repertoire file appears here via TCRdb, limited to in-frame rearrangements. These files lack a portion of the clones; in checked studies, under half of the deficit traces to unresolved V genes, and the cause of the others is not known. Clonal size and the V and J genes are those of that table, whereas D and trimming came from the DNA. This sample has roughly 200,000 clones in its table, and roughly 86% of those were observed once. The leading ten clones occupy 9% to 12% of the sample.

Sequencing was done on a sample of PBMCs or T cells enriched from blood (not recorded which). The origin of this receptor is a man younger than 35 with acute COVID-19. Recombination linked TRBV4-2 to TRBJ1-4, and the D gene may be TRBD1, 6 bases matching. CDR3 loop: CASSQGRGGRGEKLFF. The DNA sequence is as follows: TGTGCCAGCAGCCAAGGTCGCGGGGGGCGGGGTGAAAAACTGTTTTTT.